Listed here are 6 T cell receptor beta chains from one sample, sequenced in a study of neurological immune-mediated disorders. TCRdb fed the 5' RACE reads into MiXCR, producing one record per CDR3 protein. Of 55,000 to 85,000 distinct CDR3 sequences listed, approximately 3.3% were seen once; the top ten hold roughly 5%. The specimen sequenced was PBMCs. Receptor source: a woman in her forties or fifties with multiple sclerosis.

This clonotype came up many times. The chain recombines TRBV27 with TRBJ1-3; D is uncertain. CDR1 MNHEY and CDR2 SMNVEV come from the germline V gene (reference sequence). The CDR3 totals 14 residues. Trimming took off 6 bases at V and 0 bases at J, with 9 bases between the two ends. Written as DNA, the CDR3 is TGTGCCAGCAGGCCTCACAGCTCTGGAAACACCATATATTTT. This sequence encodes CASRPHSSGNTIYF.

This clonotype was seen repeatedly, ten times or more. V gene TRBV7-6 combines with J gene TRBJ1-5, with TRBD1 matching 8 bases. This CDR3 comprises 15 residues. Losses at the gene ends were 3 bases for V and 0 bases for J; bases not matched to a gene: 1. The germline V gene has CDR1 SGHVS and CDR2 FNYEAQ. CDR3 in amino acids: CASSLDRDSNQPQHF. The CDR3 coding sequence is TGTGCCAGCAGCTTGGACAGGGATAGCAATCAGCCCCAGCATTTT.

This clonotype occurred many times. The gene calls are TRBV7-2 and TRBJ1-6, with D uncertain. The CDR3 sequence is 16 residues long. Trimming left V 0 bases short and J 10 bases short, with 16 bases between. From germline, CDR1 is SGHTA and CDR2 FQGNSA. CDR3 bases: TGTGCCAGCAGCTTAGCCGGTCCGGGAATAGACTCACCCCTCCACTTT. The encoded protein is CASSLAGPGIDSPLHF.

This clonotype was recorded many times. The V and J genes are TRBV28 and TRBJ1-2; D not resolved. Germline CDR1 is MDHEN and CDR2 is SYDVKM. The V end lost 2 bases, the J end lost 6 bases, and 7 bases lay between the germline ends. The CDR3 extends over 12 amino acids. CDR3 in amino acids: CASSLGVNGYTF. The CDR3 DNA sequence: TGTGCCAGCAGTTTAGGGGTGAATGGCTACACCTTC.

This clonotype was seen at least ten times. The rearrangement links TRBV11-2 to TRBJ1-4; D gene uncertain. Germline CDR1 reads SGHAT; CDR2 reads FQNNGV. This CDR3 spans 14 amino acids. Trimming stripped 7 bases from V and 7 bases from J, with 16 bases between. The CDR3 coding sequence is TGTGCCAGCACCCCCGCGGGTGGAGGTGAAAAACTGTTTTTT. This translates into CASTPAGGGEKLFF.

This clonotype was observed at least ten times. This chain joins TRBV15 and TRBJ1-1; D call uncertain. The V gene's germline CDR1 is LNHNV and CDR2 YYDKDF (reference sequence). V was cut by 3 bases and J by 4 bases, with 15 bases left in between. This CDR3 comprises 15 residues. CDR3 region: CATSRRLAVSTEAFF. CDR3 coding DNA: TGTGCCACCAGCAGGAGGTTGGCGGTGAGCACTGAAGCTTTCTTT.